The 13 T cell receptor beta chains given below trace back to one sample, sequenced in a study of cytomegalovirus exposure and HLA in healthy donors. Both 60 Vbeta primers and 13 Jbeta primers went into the PCR. The data were produced by immunoSEQ multiplex PCR, yet TCRdb's version contains in-frame clones alone and is incomplete. The table records around 180,000 clones, around 81% of them present only once. Source material: PBMCs. Source of these receptors: a young woman in good health and CMV-seropositive.

The chain recombines TRBV6-1 with TRBJ1-5; D is unclear. The ends were cut back, 3 bases at V and 4 bases at J, with 7 bases in the middle. The germline V gene encodes CDR1 MNHNS and CDR2 SASEGT. This CDR3 has 13 residues. CDR3 sequence reads: CASSDVGNQPQHF. As DNA, the CDR3 is TGTGCCAGCAGTGATGTCGGTAATCAGCCCCAGCATTTT.

The chain joins TRBV28 to TRBJ2-7; 15 bases line up with TRBD2. V trimming: 6 bases; J trimming: 6 bases; junction bases outside the gene matches: 12. CDR3 length: 17 residues. Germline loops: CDR1 MDHEN, CDR2 SYDVKM. Here the CDR3 reads CASRIPGLAGGGAEQYF. The CDR3 nucleotides are TGTGCCAGCAGGATTCCGGGACTAGCGGGGGGTGGCGCCGAGCAGTACTTC. Complete variable domain (other parts from reference TRBV28 and TRBJ2-7): DVKVTQSSRYLVKRTGEKVFLECVQDMDHENMFWYRQDPGLGLRLIYFSYDVKMKEKGDIPEGYSVSREKKERFSLILESASTNQTSMYLCASRIPGLAGGGAEQYFGPGTRLTVT.

In regard to this clone: Mismatch with germline at one junction end may stem from a read error. V and J are TRBV6-1 and TRBJ2-7, with D possibly matching TRBD1 (6 bases). Germline values: CDR1 MNHNS, CDR2 SASEGT. This CDR3 contains 17 residues. CDR3: CASSEGPLTQGTYERYF. CDR3 in DNA: TGTGCCAGCAGTGAAGGCCCCCTTACACAGGGCACCTACGAGCGGTACTTC.

This rearrangement joins TRBV9 to TRBJ1-2; 8 bases map to TRBD1. The V segment lost 1 base and the J segment 4 bases; nucleotides outside the gene matches: 6. CDR3 length: 15 amino acids. Germline V CDR1 and CDR2: SGDLS, YYNGEE. The CDR3 coding sequence is TGTGCCAGCAGCGTAACTGGACAGGGAAGCTATGGCTACACCTTC. This sequence encodes CASSVTGQGSYGYTF. Supplemented by reference TRBV9 and TRBJ1-2, the full variable domain reads DSGVTQTPKHLITATGQRVTLRCSPRSGDLSVYWYQQSLDQGLQFLIQYYNGEERAKGNILERFSAQQFPDLHSELNLSSLELGDSALYFCASSVTGQGSYGYTFGSGTRLTVV.

The chain has TRBV18 and TRBJ1-2, with D unresolved. This CDR3 region has 17 residues. The V end lost 2 bases, the J end lost 5 bases, and 21 bases lay between the germline ends. Germline V gives CDR1 KGHSH, CDR2 LQKENI. CDR3 region: CASSPSGVVDGVYGYTF. The CDR3 DNA reads TGTGCCAGCTCACCAAGCGGGGTTGTGGATGGAGTTTATGGCTACACCTTC.

This chain connects TRBV7-2 to TRBJ1-2; TRBD1 might be the D (6 bases). Per the germline V gene, CDR1 is SGHTA and CDR2 is FQGNSA. CDR3 size: 14 residues. Trimming removed 2 bases at V and 3 bases at J, with 10 bases between. CDR3 in amino acids: CASSLFRTDYGYTF. CDR3 bases: TGTGCCAGCAGCTTATTCCGGACAGACTATGGCTACACCTTC.

The CDR3 region is CASSFSRQVYGYTF. The CDR3 bases are TGTGCCAGCAGTTTTAGTAGGCAGGTCTATGGCTACACCTTC. The chain recombines TRBV27 with TRBJ1-2; no reliable D call. Germline values: CDR1 MNHEY, CDR2 SMNVEV (reference sequence). V shed 3 bases and J shed 4 bases, with 12 bases lying between them. The CDR3 is 14 residues long.

The chain is built from TRBV2 and TRBJ2-3; perhaps TRBD1 as D (6 bases). The germline V gene encodes CDR1 SNHLY and CDR2 FYNNEI. CDR3 length: 15 residues. Trimming shortened V by 5 bases and J by 0 bases, and 12 bases separated the two germline ends. The CDR3, as DNA: TGTGCCAGCAGTCTCGGACAGATTAGCACAGATACGCAGTATTTT. It translates to CASSLGQISTDTQYF.

J is TRBJ2-2 and V is TRBV5-1, with TRBD1 matching 9 bases. J gave up 6 bases and V 2 bases, and 8 bases lay outside the gene matches. The CDR3 consists of 16 residues. Germline V lookup: CDR1 SGHRS, CDR2 YFSETQ. CDR3 in DNA: TGCGCCAGCAGCTTCTTGACAGGGGGTGAAGCCGGGGAGCTGTTTTTT. This translates into CASSFLTGGEAGELFF.

This clone turned up a few times. The chain has TRBV28 and TRBJ1-1; 9 nucleotides agree with TRBD1. Germline V gene data show CDR1 as MDHEN and CDR2 as SYDVKM. The length of the CDR3 is 17 residues. The V segment lost 6 bases and the J segment 0 bases; nucleotides outside the gene matches: 11. The CDR3 nucleotides read TGTGCCAGCAGATATAGGACAGGGGAAAATATGAACACTGAAGCTTTCTTT. Protein: CASRYRTGENMNTEAFF.

Here the CDR3 DNA reads TGTGCCAGCAGCGCCGGGACAGGGGGGGGATATAGCAATCAGCCCCAGCATTTT. It specifies CASSAGTGGGYSNQPQHF. The chain employs TRBV27 and TRBJ1-5; 11 bases match TRBD1. The CDR3 runs 18 residues. Per germline, CDR1 MNHEY and CDR2 SMNVEV (reference sequence). V was pared by 6 bases and J by 0 bases, with 10 bases of the junction left unmatched.

The rearrangement joins TRBV7-6 to TRBJ2-3; the D gene is possibly TRBD2 (6 bases). The V end was cut by 0 bases, the J end by 1 base, with 8 bases between. Looked up from germline, CDR1 is SGHVS and CDR2 is FNYEAQ. The CDR3 is 15 residues long. Here the CDR3 reads CASSLAGTGTDTQYF. The CDR3 DNA reads as TGTGCCAGCAGCTTAGCCGGGACTGGCACAGATACGCAGTATTTT. The whole variable domain, filled in from reference TRBV7-6 and TRBJ2-3, reads GAGVSQSPRYKVTKRGQDVALRCDPISGHVSLYWYRQALGQGPEFLTYFNYEAQQDKSGLPNDRFSAERPEGSISTLTIQRTEQRDSAMYRCASSLAGTGTDTQYFGPGTRLTVL.

V gene TRBV15 combines with J gene TRBJ1-5; 11 bases agree with TRBD1. The germline gives CDR1 LNHNV, CDR2 YYDKDF (reference sequence). V shed 5 bases, J shed 6 bases, and the junction held 9 bases outside the gene matches. The CDR3 has 16 residues. The CDR3 sequence: CATSALDRGPSQPQHF. In DNA, the CDR3 is TGTGCCACCAGCGCATTGGACAGGGGGCCGAGTCAGCCCCAGCATTTT.